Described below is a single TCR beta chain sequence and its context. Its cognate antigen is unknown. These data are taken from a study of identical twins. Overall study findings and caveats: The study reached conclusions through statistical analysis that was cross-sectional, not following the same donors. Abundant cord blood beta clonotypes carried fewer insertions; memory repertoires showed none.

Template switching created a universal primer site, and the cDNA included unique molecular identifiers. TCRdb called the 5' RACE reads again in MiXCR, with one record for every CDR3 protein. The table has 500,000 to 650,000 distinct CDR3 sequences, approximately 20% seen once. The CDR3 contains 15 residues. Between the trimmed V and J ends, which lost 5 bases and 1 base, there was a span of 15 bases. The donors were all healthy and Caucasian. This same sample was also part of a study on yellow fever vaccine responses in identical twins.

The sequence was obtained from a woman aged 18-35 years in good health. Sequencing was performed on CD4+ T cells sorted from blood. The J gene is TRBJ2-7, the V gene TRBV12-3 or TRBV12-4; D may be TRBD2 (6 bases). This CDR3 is CASSLHGTHSYEQYF. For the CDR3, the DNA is TGTGCCAGCAGTCTCCACGGGACTCATTCCTACGAGCAGTACTTC.